The next 19 T cell receptor beta chains were all read from a single sample in a study of cytomegalovirus exposure and HLA in healthy donors. Assay: immunoSEQ multiplex PCR; the TCRdb copy retains only in-frame clones and omits some. The sample has 200,000 or so clones, roughly 82% seen once. The sample was PBMCs. The receptors were sampled from a man aged 18 to 35 in good health and CMV-seropositive.

This chain connects TRBV11-1 to TRBJ1-1, with D maybe TRBD1 (5 bases). Germline loops: CDR1 SGHAT, CDR2 FQDESV (reference sequence). V lost 3 bases and J lost 4, with 15 bases in between. CDR3 length: 15 residues. This CDR3 reads CASSFLGDLGTEAFF. The CDR3, as DNA: TGTGCCAGCAGCTTCCTAGGGGATTTGGGCACTGAAGCTTTCTTT.

This sequence joins TRBV27 and TRBJ1-5; D gene unclear. The V end was cut by 2 bases, the J end by 4 bases, with 12 bases between. Germline CDR1 is MNHEY and CDR2 is SMNVEV (reference sequence). The CDR3 has 15 residues. DNA of the CDR3: TGTGCCAGCAGTTTACGCCCGTACAGTAATCAGCCCCAGCATTTT. Encoded protein: CASSLRPYSNQPQHF.

CDR3 loop: CAWSAAGSDRAQGGYTF. Written as DNA, the CDR3 is TGTGCCTGGAGTGCTGCCGGATCGGACAGGGCTCAAGGTGGCTACACCTTC. The chain joins TRBV30 to TRBJ1-2, with 8 nucleotides matching TRBD1. The CDR3 has 17 residues. V lost 1 base, J lost 7 bases, and 17 bases stayed unmatched. Germline CDR1 is GTSNPN and CDR2 is SVGIG (reference sequence).

This sequence joins TRBV15 and TRBJ2-1, with D maybe TRBD2 (6 bases). Germline assignment: CDR1 LNHNV and CDR2 YYDKDF (reference sequence). The V end was cut by 3 bases, the J end by 7 bases, with 13 bases between. This CDR3 spans 14 amino acids. CDR3 in DNA: TGTGCCACCAGCAGCAGGGACTTTGAGAATGAGCAGTTCTTC. Residues: CATSSRDFENEQFF. Using reference TRBV15 and TRBJ2-1 for the parts outside the CDR3, the full variable domain is DAMVIQNPRYQVTQFGKPVTLSCSQTLNHNVMYWYQQKSSQAPKLLFHYYDKDFNNEADTPDNFQSRRPNTSFCFLDIRSPGLGDTAMYLCATSSRDFENEQFFGPGTRLTVL.

CDR3 amino acids: CASSLVAGGGYEQYF. CDR3 coding DNA: TGTGCCAGCAGCTTGGTAGCGGGAGGAGGCTACGAGCAGTACTTC. The chain joins TRBV5-6 to TRBJ2-7; 10 bases are a match to TRBD2. The CDR3 consists of 15 residues. Germline V gene sequence: CDR1 SGHDT, CDR2 YYEEEE. J was trimmed by 3 bases and V by 0 bases; bases with no gene match: 3.

The chain combines TRBV28 with TRBJ2-7; the D gene is possibly TRBD2 (6 bases). Germline V gives CDR1 MDHEN, CDR2 SYDVKM. CDR3 length: 11 amino acids. The V end was cut by 5 bases, the J end by 6 bases, with 8 bases between. The CDR3 sequence is CASSAGFEQYF. CDR3 nucleotides: TGTGCCAGCAGTGCGGGGTTCGAGCAGTACTTC.

The chain joins TRBV4-1 to TRBJ2-2; 7 bases match TRBD2. The CDR3 has 16 residues. The junction had 5 bases not matched to a gene; V was cut back by 0 bases and J by 4 bases. Germline V lookup: CDR1 MGHRA, CDR2 YSYEKL. The CDR3 loop is CASSQDAGAATGELFF. The CDR3, as DNA: TGCGCCAGCAGCCAAGATGCGGGAGCGGCCACCGGGGAGCTGTTTTTT.

V and J are TRBV6-5 and TRBJ2-7, with D perhaps TRBD2 (6 bases). CDR3 length: 14 amino acids. Per the germline V gene, CDR1 is MNHEY and CDR2 is SVGAGI. Trimming shortened V by 5 bases and J by 6 bases, and 17 bases separated the two germline ends. The CDR3 region is CASSLTGEASEQYF. As DNA, the CDR3 is TGTGCCAGCAGTCTTACGGGAGAGGCCTCCGAGCAGTACTTC.

This sequence joins TRBV7-3 and TRBJ2-5; TRBD1 aligns across 9 bases. The CDR3 is 14 amino acids. The junction had 6 bases not matched to a gene; V was cut back by 5 bases and J by 5 bases. The germline V gene encodes CDR1 SGHTA and CDR2 FQGTGA. Written as DNA, the CDR3 is TGTGCCAGCAGCCCGGACAGGGGTTCGGAGACCCAGTACTTC. Translated, it gives CASSPDRGSETQYF.

This chain connects TRBV9 to TRBJ2-7; D gene ambiguous. CDR3 size: 18 residues. The germline CDR1 and CDR2 sequences are SGDLS and YYNGEE. V lost 0 bases and J 0 bases, leaving 19 bases between the germline ends. The CDR3 protein is CASSVGPPGFTNSYEQYF. The CDR3 coding sequence is TGTGCCAGCAGCGTAGGGCCTCCCGGGTTTACAAACTCCTACGAGCAGTACTTC.

The V gene is TRBV6-1, the J gene TRBJ1-1; no definite D call. V was pared by 2 bases and J by 1 base, with 8 bases between. The CDR3 extends over 14 amino acids. Germline CDR1 is MNHNS and CDR2 is SASEGT. CDR3 nucleotide sequence: TGTGCCAGCAGTGAACTATCCGGGAACACTGAAGCTTTCTTT. This sequence encodes CASSELSGNTEAFF.

There are a few counts of this clone. V and J are TRBV4-3 and TRBJ1-2; TRBD1 matches at 8 bases. The CDR3 has 13 amino acids. With V trimmed by 3 bases and J by 8 bases, 5 bases remained unmatched. Germline V CDR1 and CDR2: LGHNA, YSLEER. As DNA, the CDR3 is TGCGCCAGCAGCCAGACAGGGGTCCGGGGCTACACCTTC. Translating it yields CASSQTGVRGYTF.

The V gene is TRBV25-1, the J gene TRBJ2-1; D gene uncertain. Between the trimmed V and J ends, which lost 1 base and 9 bases, there was a span of 7 bases. The CDR3 is 12 amino acids. Germline loops: CDR1 MGHDK, CDR2 SYGVNS. The CDR3 DNA sequence: TGTGCCAGCAGTGAATTTCGAGGTGAGCAGTTCTTC. Translating it yields CASSEFRGEQFF.

The genes are TRBV2 and TRBJ2-7; D may be TRBD2 (5 bases). CDR1 SNHLY and CDR2 FYNNEI come from the germline V gene. The CDR3 sequence is 14 residues long. Between the trimmed V and J ends, which lost 4 bases and 3 bases, there was a span of 13 bases. In DNA form, the CDR3 reads TGTGCCAGCAGTGTAGGGCTAGCAAACTACGAGCAGTACTTC. It specifies CASSVGLANYEQYF.

The table lists this clone with a few counts. The CDR3 reads CASSVLGRGPYEQYF. The CDR3 coding sequence is TGTGCCAGCAGTGTATTAGGGCGGGGGCCCTACGAGCAGTACTTC. V and J are TRBV2 and TRBJ2-7; tentatively, D is TRBD2 (7 bases). The CDR3 has 15 residues. The V end lost 4 bases, the J end lost 2 bases, and 15 bases lay between the germline ends. Germline V lookup: CDR1 SNHLY, CDR2 FYNNEI.

The chain combines TRBV29-1 with TRBJ2-1, with a tentative D call TRBD2 (6 bases). The CDR3 runs 16 residues. Trimming removed 4 bases at V and 2 bases at J, with 18 bases between. CDR1 SQVTM and CDR2 ANQGSEA come from the germline V gene. The CDR3 nucleotides read TGCAGCGTTGTCCCCTACGGGCGGGATACCTACAATGAGCAGTTCTTC. Its translation is CSVVPYGRDTYNEQFF.

This chain connects TRBV27 to TRBJ2-7, with 10 bases aligning to TRBD1. Looked up from germline, CDR1 is MNHEY and CDR2 is SMNVEV (reference sequence). V lost 4 bases to trimming and J lost 6 bases; unmatched junction nucleotides: 21. The CDR3 runs 19 residues. The CDR3 DNA sequence: TGTGCCAGCAGTTCTAGAGGTATCCCGGGACAGGGGATTTTCGGCGAGCAGTACTTC. It specifies CASSSRGIPGQGIFGEQYF.

The V call is TRBV7-2, the J call TRBJ2-7, with a weak D call TRBD1 (6 bases). The V gene's germline CDR1 is SGHTA and CDR2 FQGNSA. The CDR3 is made up of 16 amino acids. Trimming removed 5 bases from V and 4 bases from J, with 21 bases in between. The DNA of the CDR3 is TGTGCCAGCAGCACCGGGCGGGCAGGGGTCATTTACGAGCAGTACTTC. Encoded protein: CASSTGRAGVIYEQYF.

This CDR3 reads CASSYGLSLSSYEQYF. DNA for the CDR3: TGTGCCAGCAGCTACGGACTATCTTTGAGCTCCTACGAGCAGTACTTC. The rearrangement joins TRBV6-5 to TRBJ2-7, with a possible D match to TRBD2 (6 bases). The CDR3 length is 16 residues. The V and J ends lost 6 bases and 0 bases respectively, with 18 bases between them. From germline, CDR1 is MNHEY and CDR2 SVGAGI.